What follows are 6 T cell receptor beta chains derived from one specimen sequenced in a study of T cells in Graves' hyperthyroidism and ophthalmopathy. Authors of the study amplified TCR beta CDR3 regions from RNA transcripts. Researchers ran a first-round RT-PCR on the TCR CDR3 using the HTBI primer set. In TCRdb, the multiplex PCR reads were re-called with MiXCR into one record per CDR3 protein. The table shows 250,000 or so distinct CDR3 sequences, with nearly 15% occurring only once. Sequenced: blood. The receptors stem from a woman aged 45 to 65 with Graves' hyperthyroidism that later progressed to Graves' ophthalmopathy.

The genes are TRBV19 and TRBJ1-5, with 9 bases that match TRBD1. In germline, CDR1 is LNHDA, CDR2 SQIVND (reference sequence). J lost 6 bases, V lost 6 bases, and 6 bases had no gene match. CDR3 length equals 14 residues. Here the CDR3 DNA reads TGTGCCAGTAGCCTACAGGGGGCGGTTCAGCCCCAGCATTTT. This codes for CASSLQGAVQPQHF.

The chain is built from TRBV3-1 and TRBJ1-1, with D hard to call. CDR3 length: 11 amino acids. CDR1 is LGHDT and CDR2 is YNNKEL in the germline V gene (reference sequence). V was trimmed by 1 base and J by 8 bases, leaving 5 bases between them. In DNA form, the CDR3 reads TGTGCCAGCAGCCAAGCGGGGGAAGCTTTCTTT. This encodes CASSQAGEAFF.

The chain joins TRBV4-1 to TRBJ2-7, with TRBD1 matching over 9 bases. This CDR3 contains 15 residues. From germline, CDR1 is MGHRA and CDR2 YSYEKL. V dropped 6 bases and J dropped 5; count of bases not matched to a gene: 11. This CDR3 reads CASSQTGDRVNEQYF. The CDR3, as DNA: TGCGCCAGCAGTCAAACCGGGGACAGGGTCAACGAGCAGTACTTC.

In its sample, this clonotype was seen many times. The gene calls are TRBV20-1 and TRBJ2-1; 11 bases align to TRBD2. From germline, CDR1 is DFQATT and CDR2 SNEGSKA (reference sequence). After removal of 2 bases from V and 6 bases from J, the junction contained 9 bases not matched to a gene. CDR3 length: 16 residues. This chain's CDR3 is CSARSKRLAGGNEQFF. In DNA, the CDR3 is TGCAGTGCTAGATCCAAGAGGCTAGCGGGAGGCAATGAGCAGTTCTTC.

The chain carries TRBV4-2 and TRBJ2-1; TRBD1 might be the D (5 bases). V lost 3 bases to trimming and J lost 2 bases, with 17 bases between them. There are 17 residues in the CDR3. Germline assignment: CDR1 LGHNA and CDR2 YNFKEQ. CDR3 loop: CASSHTQAEPTYNEQFF. The DNA of the CDR3 is TGTGCCAGCAGCCACACACAGGCGGAGCCGACCTACAATGAGCAGTTCTTC.

In this sample, this clonotype turned up many times. The chain has TRBV11-2 and TRBJ2-7; the D gene is possibly TRBD1 (6 bases). The V gene's germline CDR1 is SGHAT and CDR2 FQNNGV. The CDR3 is 16 amino acids. V lost 4 bases and J 1 base, leaving 17 bases between the germline ends. The CDR3 DNA is TGTGCCAGCAGCTCGTATCCAGGGGATTCTTCCTACGAGCAGTACTTC. Translated, it gives CASSSYPGDSSYEQYF.